Described below is a single TCR beta chain sequence and its context. The antigen remains undetermined. This specimen belongs to a study of response to subunit inactivated influenza vaccine. The germline CDR1 and CDR2 sequences are KGHSH and LQKENI. The CDR3 spans 14 residues. J lost 7 bases, V lost 5 bases, and 7 bases had no gene match. TCRdb reanalysed the RT-PCR reads using MiXCR and keeps one entry per CDR3 protein. The sample consists of about 650,000 distinct CDR3 sequences, approximately 14% of them appearing once. Overall study results and limits: After each seasonal influenza vaccination, few new T cells are recruited, the authors suggested.

This specimen consisted of PBMCs from blood, obtained roughly 12 days after vaccination. The sequence came from a man aged 50 to 60 who received an inactivated influenza vaccine. The genes are TRBV18 and TRBJ1-2, with 10 bases aligning to TRBD1. The CDR3 loop is CASSSAGQGSGYTF. DNA of the CDR3: TGTGCCAGCTCATCGGCGGGACAGGGGTCTGGCTACACCTTC.